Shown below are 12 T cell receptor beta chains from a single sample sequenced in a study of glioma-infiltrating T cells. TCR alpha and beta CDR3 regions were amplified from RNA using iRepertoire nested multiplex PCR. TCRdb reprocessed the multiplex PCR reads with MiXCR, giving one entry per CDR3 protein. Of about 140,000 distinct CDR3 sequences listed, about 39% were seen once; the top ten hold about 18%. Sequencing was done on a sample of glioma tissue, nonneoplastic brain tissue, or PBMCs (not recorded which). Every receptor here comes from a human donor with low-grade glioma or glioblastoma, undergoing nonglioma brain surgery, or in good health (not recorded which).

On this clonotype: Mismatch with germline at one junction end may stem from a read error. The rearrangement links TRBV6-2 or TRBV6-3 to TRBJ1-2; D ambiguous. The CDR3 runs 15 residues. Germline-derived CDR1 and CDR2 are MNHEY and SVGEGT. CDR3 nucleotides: TGTACCAGCAGTTCTCTATCAGGCGGAAGCTATGGCTACACCTTC. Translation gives CTSSSLSGGSYGYTF.

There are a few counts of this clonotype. CDR3 nucleotides: TGTGCCAGCAGTTTTGGGACAGGGGCCCTGGTGGTCTATGGCTACACCTTC. Translating gives CASSFGTGALVVYGYTF. The V call is TRBV28, the J call TRBJ1-2; 10 bases line up with TRBD1. This CDR3 spans 17 amino acids. The V and J ends lost 3 bases and 4 bases, in that order; junction bases with no gene match: 11. Germline lookup yields CDR1 MDHEN and CDR2 SYDVKM.

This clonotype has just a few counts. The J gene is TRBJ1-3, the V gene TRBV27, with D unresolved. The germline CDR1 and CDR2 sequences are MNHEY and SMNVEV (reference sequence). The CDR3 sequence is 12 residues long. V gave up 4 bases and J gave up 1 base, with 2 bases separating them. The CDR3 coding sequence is TGTGCCAGCAGTTATTCTGGAAACACCATATATTTT. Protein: CASSYSGNTIYF.

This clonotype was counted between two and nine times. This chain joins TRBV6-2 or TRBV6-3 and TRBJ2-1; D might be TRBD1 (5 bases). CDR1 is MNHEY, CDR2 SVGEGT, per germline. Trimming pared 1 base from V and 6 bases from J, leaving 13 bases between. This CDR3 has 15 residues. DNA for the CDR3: TGTGCCAGCAGTTACTGGGGAAGGGGTGCCAATGAGCAGTTCTTC. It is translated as CASSYWGRGANEQFF.

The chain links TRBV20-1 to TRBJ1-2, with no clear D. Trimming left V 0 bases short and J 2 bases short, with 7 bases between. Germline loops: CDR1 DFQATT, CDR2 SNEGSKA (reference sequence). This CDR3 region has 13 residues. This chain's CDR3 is CSAREEQNYGYTF. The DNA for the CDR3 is TGCAGTGCTAGAGAGGAACAGAACTATGGCTACACCTTC.

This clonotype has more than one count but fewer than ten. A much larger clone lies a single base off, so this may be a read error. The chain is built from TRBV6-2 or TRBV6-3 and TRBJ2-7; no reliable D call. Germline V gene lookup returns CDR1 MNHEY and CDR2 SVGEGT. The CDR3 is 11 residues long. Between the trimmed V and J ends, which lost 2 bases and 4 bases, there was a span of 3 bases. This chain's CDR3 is CASSYAYEQYF. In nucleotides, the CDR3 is TGTGCCAGCAGTTACGCTTACGAGCAGTACTTC.

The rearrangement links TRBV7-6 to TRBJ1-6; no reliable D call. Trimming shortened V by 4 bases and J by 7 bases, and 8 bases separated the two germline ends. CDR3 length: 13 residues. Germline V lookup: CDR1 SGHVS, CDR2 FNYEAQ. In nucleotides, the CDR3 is TGTGCCAGCAGCTCGTCTAAAAATTCACCCCTCCACTTT. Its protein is CASSSSKNSPLHF.

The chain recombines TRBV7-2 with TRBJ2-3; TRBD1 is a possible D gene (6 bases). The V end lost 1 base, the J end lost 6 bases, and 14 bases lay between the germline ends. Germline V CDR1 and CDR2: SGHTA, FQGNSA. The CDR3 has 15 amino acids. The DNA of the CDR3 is TGTGCCAGCAGCTTAGTTGGGGGCTTCGTCGATACGCAGTATTTT. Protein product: CASSLVGGFVDTQYF.

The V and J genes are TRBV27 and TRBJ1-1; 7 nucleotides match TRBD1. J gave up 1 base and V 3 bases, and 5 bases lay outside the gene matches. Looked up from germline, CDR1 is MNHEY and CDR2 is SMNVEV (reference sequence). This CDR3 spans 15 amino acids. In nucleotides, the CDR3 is TGTGCCAGCAGTTTTAACAGGGGTTCGAACACTGAAGCTTTCTTT. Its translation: CASSFNRGSNTEAFF.

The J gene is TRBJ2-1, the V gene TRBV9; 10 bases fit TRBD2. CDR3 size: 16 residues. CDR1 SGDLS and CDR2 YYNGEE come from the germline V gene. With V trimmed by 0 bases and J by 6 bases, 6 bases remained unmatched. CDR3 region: CASSVGGAGGPNEQFF. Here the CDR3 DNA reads TGTGCCAGCAGCGTAGGGGGAGCGGGAGGGCCCAATGAGCAGTTCTTC.

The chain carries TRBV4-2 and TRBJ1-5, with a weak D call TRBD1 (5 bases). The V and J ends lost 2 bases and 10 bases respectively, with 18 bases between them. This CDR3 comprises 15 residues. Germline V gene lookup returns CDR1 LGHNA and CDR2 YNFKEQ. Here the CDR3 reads CASSQQGLTQDPQHF. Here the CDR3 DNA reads TGTGCCAGCAGCCAACAGGGACTGACCCAGGATCCCCAGCATTTT.

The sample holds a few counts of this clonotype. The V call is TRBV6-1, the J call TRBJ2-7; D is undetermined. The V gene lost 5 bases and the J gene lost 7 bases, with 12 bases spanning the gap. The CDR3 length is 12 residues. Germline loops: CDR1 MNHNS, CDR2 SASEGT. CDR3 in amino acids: CASSRYGTEQYF. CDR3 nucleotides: TGTGCCAGCAGTCGATATGGTACTGAGCAGTACTTC.